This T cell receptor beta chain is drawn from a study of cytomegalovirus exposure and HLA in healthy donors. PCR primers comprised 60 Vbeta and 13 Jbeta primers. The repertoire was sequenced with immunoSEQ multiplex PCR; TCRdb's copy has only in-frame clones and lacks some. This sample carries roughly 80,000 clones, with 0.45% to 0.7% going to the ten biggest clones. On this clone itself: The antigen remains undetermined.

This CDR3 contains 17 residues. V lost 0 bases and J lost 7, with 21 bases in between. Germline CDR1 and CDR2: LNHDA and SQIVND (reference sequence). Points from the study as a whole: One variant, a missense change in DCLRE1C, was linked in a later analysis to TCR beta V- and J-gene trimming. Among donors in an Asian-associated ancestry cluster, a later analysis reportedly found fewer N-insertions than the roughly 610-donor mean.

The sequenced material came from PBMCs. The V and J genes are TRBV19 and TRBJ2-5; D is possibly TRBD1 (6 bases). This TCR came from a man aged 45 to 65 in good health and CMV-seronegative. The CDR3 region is CASSIDRTDSHSRTQYF. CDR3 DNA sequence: TGTGCCAGTAGTATAGATCGGACGGACAGTCACTCCCGGACCCAGTACTTC.